The rows below give T cell receptor beta chains drawn from one sample of a study of blood T cell repertoires in COVID-19. Here immunoSEQ multiplex PCR was the method, and the copy in TCRdb shows in-frame clones only, minus some. The table lists some 300,000 clones, around 88% of them singletons. Material: peripheral blood. The receptors stem from a woman aged 30 to 39 who had recovered from COVID-19. Each CDR3 is given with its conserved first and last residue. The D gene is left open where the match is weak. Not every row has a clone size; where given, it reads once, few, many or a size class.

size: -; J: TRBJ2-3; V: TRBV2; D: TRBD2; CDR3: CASSDSGGPQYF; DNA: TGTGCCAGCAGTGATAGCGGGGGACCGCAGTATTTT
size: -; J: TRBJ1-1; V: TRBV12-3/TRBV12-4; D: TRBD1; CDR3: CASNIQGIKEAFF; DNA: TGTGCCAGCAATATACAGGGGATAAAAGAAGCTTTCTTT
size: -; J: TRBJ2-7; V: TRBV2; D: TRBD2; CDR3: CASSVGTGGFRRSNYEQYF; DNA: TGTGCCAGCAGTGTGGGGACGGGGGGGTTTCGCCGCTCAAATTACGAGCAGTACTTC
size: -; J: TRBJ1-2; V: TRBV5-1; D: -; CDR3: CASSLETGIYGYTF; DNA: TGCGCCAGCAGCTTGGAAACAGGAATCTATGGCTACACCTTC
size: few; J: TRBJ2-2; V: TRBV5-1; D: -; CDR3: CASSLISGTGELFF; DNA: TGCGCCAGCAGCCTAATTTCGGGCACCGGGGAGCTGTTTTTT
size: -; J: TRBJ2-5; V: TRBV11-2; D: TRBD1; CDR3: CASSLTGTVQETQYF; DNA: TGTGCCAGCAGCTTAACCGGGACAGTACAAGAGACCCAGTACTTC
size: -; J: TRBJ2-3; V: TRBV27; D: TRBD2; CDR3: CASSRKGLAGVTDTQYF; DNA: TGTGCCAGCAGCCGTAAAGGACTAGCGGGGGTTACAGATACGCAGTATTTT
size: -; J: TRBJ1-6; V: TRBV7-2; D: TRBD1; CDR3: CASSLRTGYSPLHF; DNA: TGTGCCAGCAGCCTACGGACAGGGTACTCACCCCTCCACTTT
size: -; J: TRBJ1-3; V: TRBV7-9; D: -; CDR3: CASSWTVSGAGNTIYF; DNA: TGTGCCAGCAGTTGGACAGTCTCCGGGGCTGGAAACACCATATATTTT
size: -; J: TRBJ2-3; V: TRBV3-1/TRBV3-2; D: TRBD2; CDR3: CASSHQLAGGTDTQYF; DNA: TGTGCCAGCAGCCACCAACTAGCGGGGGGCACAGATACGCAGTATTTT
size: -; J: TRBJ2-7; V: TRBV3-1/TRBV3-2; D: -; CDR3: CASSQDSHREQYF; DNA: TGTGCCAGCAGCCAAGATTCCCATCGGGAGCAGTACTTC
size: -; J: TRBJ2-1; V: TRBV9; D: TRBD1; CDR3: CASSRTGAYNEQFF; DNA: TGTGCCAGCAGCCGGACAGGCGCCTACAATGAGCAGTTCTTC
size: once; J: TRBJ1-2; V: TRBV14; D: -; CDR3: CASSQDNAAGDGYTF; DNA: TGTGCCAGCAGCCAAGATAACGCGGCAGGGGATGGCTACACCTTC
size: -; J: TRBJ1-1; V: TRBV7-9; D: TRBD1; CDR3: CASSPGQGYTEAFF; DNA: TGTGCCAGCAGTCCGGGACAGGGTTACACTGAAGCTTTCTTT
size: -; J: TRBJ1-4; V: TRBV19; D: -; CDR3: CASSPTREGKLFF; DNA: TGTGCCAGTAGTCCCACCAGGGAAGGAAAACTGTTTTTT
size: -; J: TRBJ2-7; V: TRBV7-9; D: TRBD1; CDR3: CASSSRDRGLEQYF; DNA: TGTGCCAGCAGCTCCCGGGACAGGGGGCTCGAGCAGTACTTC
size: -; J: TRBJ1-1; V: TRBV5-1; D: -; CDR3: CASTSKGLNTEAFF; DNA: TGCGCCAGCACCTCGAAGGGGCTGAACACTGAAGCTTTCTTT
size: once; J: TRBJ2-5; V: TRBV3-1/TRBV3-2; D: -; CDR3: CASSQVGGQQETQYF; DNA: TGTGCCAGCAGCCAAGTGGGGGGGCAGCAAGAGACCCAGTACTTC
size: -; J: TRBJ2-7; V: TRBV5-1; D: -; CDR3: CASSLDQGKGEQYF; DNA: TGCGCCAGCAGCTTGGACCAGGGAAAGGGCGAGCAGTACTTC
size: -; J: TRBJ1-2; V: TRBV7-9; D: -; CDR3: CASSQKTGYGYTF; DNA: TGTGCCAGCAGTCAAAAGACCGGGTATGGCTACACCTTC
size: -; J: TRBJ1-5; V: TRBV29-1; D: -; CDR3: CSVLGQEGQPQHF; DNA: TGCAGCGTTCTGGGTCAGGAGGGTCAGCCCCAGCATTTT
size: -; J: TRBJ1-6; V: TRBV5-1; D: TRBD1; CDR3: CASSLQDRGVGSPLHF; DNA: TGCGCCAGCAGCTTACAGGACAGGGGGGTTGGTTCACCCCTCCACTTT
size: once; J: TRBJ2-7; V: TRBV6-2/TRBV6-3; D: -; CDR3: CASSSHPGLTMYEQYF; DNA: TGTGCCAGCAGTTCTCACCCGGGACTGACAATGTACGAGCAGTACTTC
size: -; J: TRBJ2-3; V: TRBV5-1; D: TRBD1; CDR3: CASSTGQGGTDTQYF; DNA: TGCGCCAGCAGCACGGGACAGGGCGGCACAGATACGCAGTATTTT
size: -; J: TRBJ2-5; V: TRBV2; D: TRBD2; CDR3: CASSSSGGPSGTQYF; DNA: TGTGCCAGCAGTTCTAGCGGGGGCCCATCGGGGACCCAGTACTTC
size: -; J: TRBJ1-4; V: TRBV4-3; D: TRBD1; CDR3: CASSQDWTGEKLFF; DNA: TGCGCCAGCAGCCAAGATTGGACAGGGGAGAAACTGTTTTTT
size: -; J: TRBJ1-1; V: TRBV30; D: -; CDR3: CASVAGFGTEAFF; DNA: TGTGCCTCCGTGGCAGGGTTCGGGACTGAAGCTTTCTTT
size: -; J: TRBJ1-2; V: TRBV6-5; D: -; CDR3: CASSLLYGYTF; DNA: TGTGCCAGCAGTTTATTATATGGCTACACCTTC
size: -; J: TRBJ2-3; V: TRBV7-3; D: -; CDR3: CASSENLGDTQYF; DNA: TGTGCCAGCAGCGAGAATCTCGGAGATACGCAGTATTTT
size: -; J: TRBJ2-6; V: TRBV3-1/TRBV3-2; D: TRBD2; CDR3: CASSRTGGSHFSGANVLTF; DNA: TGTGCCAGCAGCCGTACGGGGGGGTCCCATTTTTCTGGGGCCAACGTCCTGACTTTC
size: -; J: TRBJ2-7; V: TRBV5-1; D: -; CDR3: CASSLGTEILLYEQYF; DNA: TGCGCCAGCAGCTTGGGGACAGAAATTTTATTATACGAGCAGTACTTC
size: -; J: TRBJ1-1; V: TRBV18; D: -; CDR3: CASSPQGHNTEAFF; DNA: TGTGCCAGCTCACCACAGGGACACAACACTGAAGCTTTCTTT
size: -; J: TRBJ1-3; V: TRBV30; D: -; CDR3: CAWSVQVFTHTIYF; DNA: TGTGCCTGGAGTGTACAGGTTTTTACACACACCATATATTTT
size: few; J: TRBJ1-6; V: TRBV28; D: -; CDR3: CASSINEGERSPLHF; DNA: TGTGCCAGCAGTATAAATGAGGGGGAACGGTCACCCCTCCACTTT
size: -; J: TRBJ2-5; V: TRBV28; D: -; CDR3: CASSLRSEETQYF; DNA: TGTGCCAGCAGCCTTAGAAGTGAGGAGACCCAGTACTTC
size: -; J: TRBJ1-1; V: TRBV6-5; D: -; CDR3: CASSYSRTSEAFF; DNA: TGTGCCAGCAGTTACTCTCGGACATCTGAAGCTTTCTTT
size: few; J: TRBJ2-1; V: TRBV19; D: TRBD2; CDR3: CASSVGGLESSYNEQFF; DNA: TGTGCCAGTAGTGTGGGGGGGTTGGAGAGCTCCTACAATGAGCAGTTCTTC
size: -; J: TRBJ2-2; V: TRBV15; D: TRBD1; CDR3: CAISAGGGGELFF; DNA: TGTGCCATAAGTGCAGGGGGCGGCGGGGAGCTGTTTTTT
size: -; J: TRBJ2-7; V: TRBV27; D: TRBD2; CDR3: CASSLSLAGQDYEQYF; DNA: TGTGCCAGCAGTTTATCACTAGCGGGTCAGGATTACGAGCAGTACTTC
size: few; J: TRBJ2-3; V: TRBV6-1; D: -; CDR3: CASSVFFRGLRDTQYF; DNA: TGTGCCAGCAGTGTGTTCTTTCGAGGGTTGAGAGATACGCAGTATTTT
size: -; J: TRBJ1-6; V: TRBV7-2; D: TRBD1; CDR3: CASSPGTGGQSPLHF; DNA: TGTGCCAGCAGCCCGGGGACAGGGGGCCAGTCACCCCTCCACTTT
size: -; J: TRBJ2-3; V: TRBV18; D: TRBD1; CDR3: CASSRDRGGTDTQYF; DNA: TGTGCCAGCTCGCGGGACAGGGGAGGGACAGATACGCAGTATTTT
size: -; J: TRBJ2-7; V: TRBV7-9; D: -; CDR3: CASSLVTQSYEQYF; DNA: TGTGCCAGCAGCTTAGTAACACAGTCCTACGAGCAGTACTTC
size: -; J: TRBJ1-1; V: TRBV5-1; D: -; CDR3: CASSLDGGSRRNTEAFF; DNA: TGCGCCAGCAGCTTGGACGGGGGTTCTAGGAGGAACACTGAAGCTTTCTTT
size: -; J: TRBJ1-3; V: TRBV7-9; D: -; CDR3: CASSLGGLSGNTIYF; DNA: TGTGCCAGCAGCTTAGGGGGGCTCTCTGGAAACACCATATATTTT
size: -; J: TRBJ1-1; V: TRBV12-3/TRBV12-4; D: -; CDR3: CASSLPGSTEAFF; DNA: TGTGCCAGCAGTTTACCGGGGTCCACTGAAGCTTTCTTT
size: -; J: TRBJ1-1; V: TRBV18; D: TRBD1; CDR3: CASSPQAQGAVGNTEAFF; DNA: TGTGCCAGCTCACCACAGGCACAGGGGGCCGTTGGGAACACTGAAGCTTTCTTT
size: -; J: TRBJ1-5; V: TRBV5-1; D: -; CDR3: CASSSGVSNQPQHF; DNA: TGCGCCAGCAGCTCCGGTGTCAGCAATCAGCCCCAGCATTTT